The rows below give T cell receptor beta chains drawn from one sample of a study of T cell responses to AZD1222 COVID-19 vaccine. TCRdb's copy holds only in-frame clones and misses some; the assay was immunoSEQ multiplex PCR. The sample has around 70,000 clones; 65% to 80% are singletons. Here the sequenced sample was peripheral blood, taken on day 0 of AZD1222 vaccination. The receptor set was obtained from an adult in good health. Each CDR3 is given with its conserved first and last residue. The order of the fields is V gene, J gene, D gene, clone size, CDR3 DNA, CDR3 protein. A D gene is named only where the DNA matches it firmly. Not all rows give a size; the values are once, few, many and, for expanded clones, a class.

V: TRBV19; J: TRBJ1-1; D: -; size: -; DNA: TGTGCCAGTAGTATTGGTACCAGGGGTCCCACTGAAGCTTTCTTT; CDR3: CASSIGTRGPTEAFF
V: TRBV5-1; J: TRBJ1-3; D: TRBD1; size: -; DNA: TGCGCCAGCAGCTTGGGGGACAGGGTCTCTGGAAACACCATATATTTT; CDR3: CASSLGDRVSGNTIYF
V: TRBV4-3; J: TRBJ1-5; D: TRBD1; size: -; DNA: TGCGCCAGCAGCCAGGCGGCGGGACAGGGGCTTTATAGCAATCAGCCCCAGCATTTT; CDR3: CASSQAAGQGLYSNQPQHF
V: TRBV28; J: TRBJ1-6; D: TRBD1; size: -; DNA: TGTGCCAGCAGTCCCGTTGACAGGGACGATTCACCCCTCCACTTT; CDR3: CASSPVDRDDSPLHF
V: TRBV7-2; J: TRBJ1-3; D: -; size: -; DNA: TGTGCCAGCAGCCCAGGGGTTTCTGGAAACACCATATATTTT; CDR3: CASSPGVSGNTIYF
V: TRBV11-1; J: TRBJ2-3; D: -; size: -; DNA: TGTGCCAGCAGCTTTCCGGGGGGCAGGGATACGCAGTATTTT; CDR3: CASSFPGGRDTQYF
V: TRBV18; J: TRBJ1-4; D: -; size: -; DNA: TGTGCCAGCTCACCACTGGGGCACCCTGATGAAAAACTGTTTTTT; CDR3: CASSPLGHPDEKLFF
V: TRBV5-8; J: TRBJ2-1; D: -; size: -; DNA: TGTGCCAGCAGCCAACGCCGGGGGCACAATGAGCAGTTCTTC; CDR3: CASSQRRGHNEQFF
V: TRBV6-5; J: TRBJ1-4; D: TRBD1; size: -; DNA: TGTGCCAGCAGTCCCCAGGGGGCAACTAATGAAAAACTGTTTTTT; CDR3: CASSPQGATNEKLFF
V: TRBV7-9; J: TRBJ2-3; D: TRBD2; size: few; DNA: TGTGCCAGCAGCGTTAGGCTCCTAGCGGGGCTAGATACGCAGTATTTT; CDR3: CASSVRLLAGLDTQYF
V: TRBV4-3; J: TRBJ1-1; D: -; size: once; DNA: TGCGCCAGCAGCCAAGGGGGCTGGGACACTGAAGCTTTCTTT; CDR3: CASSQGGWDTEAFF
V: TRBV10-1; J: TRBJ2-7; D: TRBD1; size: -; DNA: TGCGCCAGCACCCCGGGACAGGGAAGCTTTTGGGACGAGCAGTACTTC; CDR3: CASTPGQGSFWDEQYF
V: TRBV30; J: TRBJ2-7; D: -; size: -; DNA: TGTGCCTGGACCACGTACCGACAGGTCAAGCAGTACTTC; CDR3: CAWTTYRQVKQYF
V: TRBV7-9; J: TRBJ2-3; D: TRBD2; size: -; DNA: TGTGCCAGCAGCTTAGCAGCGGGGGGGTCAGATACGCAGTATTTT; CDR3: CASSLAAGGSDTQYF
V: TRBV4-1; J: TRBJ2-2; D: -; size: -; DNA: TGCGCCAGCAGCCAAGGCCTTTCAGGGGTTAACGGGGAGCTGTTTTTT; CDR3: CASSQGLSGVNGELFF
V: TRBV2; J: TRBJ1-1; D: -; size: -; DNA: TGTGCCAGCAGCTACTACGGGACGACGAACACTGAAGCTTTCTTT; CDR3: CASSYYGTTNTEAFF